The clone carrying this T cell receptor beta chain occurred a few times. The PCR employed 60 Vbeta primers together with 13 Jbeta primers. Profiled with immunoSEQ multiplex PCR; TCRdb holds only in-frame clones, not every one. The sample yields 150,000 or so clones, around two thirds seen once. This CDR3 spans 14 amino acids. Per the germline V gene, CDR1 is SEHNR and CDR2 is FQNEAQ (reference sequence). With 0 bases removed from V and 6 bases from J, the gap between germline ends came to 8 bases. The data derive from a study of cytomegalovirus exposure and HLA in healthy donors. Sequenced: PBMCs. V is TRBV7-9 and J is TRBJ2-2; D is perhaps TRBD1 (6 bases). The sequence came from a man aged 25-45 years in good health and CMV-seropositive. CDR3 DNA: TGTGCCAGCAGCTTAGCCGGGACATCCGGGGAGCTGTTTTTT. It encodes CASSLAGTSGELFF.